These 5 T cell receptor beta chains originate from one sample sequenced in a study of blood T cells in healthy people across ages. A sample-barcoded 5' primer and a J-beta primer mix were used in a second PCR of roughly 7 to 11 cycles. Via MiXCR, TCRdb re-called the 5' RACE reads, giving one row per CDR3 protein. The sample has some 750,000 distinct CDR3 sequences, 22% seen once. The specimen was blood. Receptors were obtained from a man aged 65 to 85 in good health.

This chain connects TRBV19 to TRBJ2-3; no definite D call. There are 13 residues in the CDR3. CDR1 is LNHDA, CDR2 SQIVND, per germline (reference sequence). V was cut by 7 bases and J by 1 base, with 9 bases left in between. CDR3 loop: CASNPARTDTQYF. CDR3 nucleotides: TGTGCCAGTAACCCCGCTCGCACAGATACGCAGTATTTT.

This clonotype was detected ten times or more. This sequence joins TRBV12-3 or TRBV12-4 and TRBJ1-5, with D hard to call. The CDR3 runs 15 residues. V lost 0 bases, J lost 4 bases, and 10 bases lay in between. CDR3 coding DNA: TGTGCCAGCAGTTTAGCGTTGGGTTGGAATCAGCCCCAGCATTTT. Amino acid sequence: CASSLALGWNQPQHF.

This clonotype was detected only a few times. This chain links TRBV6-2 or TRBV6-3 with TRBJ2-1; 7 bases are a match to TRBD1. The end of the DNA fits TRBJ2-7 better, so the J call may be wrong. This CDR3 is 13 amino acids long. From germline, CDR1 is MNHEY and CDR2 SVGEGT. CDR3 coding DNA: TGTGCCAGCACAACCGACAGGGCCTACGAGCAGTACTTC. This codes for CASTTDRAYEQYF.

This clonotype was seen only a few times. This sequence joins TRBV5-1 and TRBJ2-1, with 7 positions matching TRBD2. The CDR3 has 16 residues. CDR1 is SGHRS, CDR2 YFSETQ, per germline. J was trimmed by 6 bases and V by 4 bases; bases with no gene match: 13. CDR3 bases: TGCGCCAGCAGCGATGGAGGGAGGGCCAACACCAATGAGCAGTTCTTC. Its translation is CASSDGGRANTNEQFF.

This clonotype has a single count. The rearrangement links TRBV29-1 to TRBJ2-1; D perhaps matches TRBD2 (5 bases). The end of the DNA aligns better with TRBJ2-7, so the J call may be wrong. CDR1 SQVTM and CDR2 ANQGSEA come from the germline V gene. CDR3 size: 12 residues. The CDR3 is CSVEETSGEQYV. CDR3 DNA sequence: TGCAGCGTTGAGGAGACTTCGGGAGAGCAGTACGTC.